This T cell receptor beta chain was recovered during a study of Graves' ophthalmopathy and Graves' hyperthyroidism. Study-level findings and limits: Prediction of ophthalmopathy progression reached about 65% sensitivity and around 72% specificity.

CDR1 and CDR2 from the germline V gene are MDHEN and SYDVKM. V gave up 2 bases and J gave up 9 bases, with 8 bases separating them. The length of the CDR3 is 13 residues. A word on this clonotype: Antigen unknown.

Around 10 ml of fresh blood yielded the PBMCs by density gradient. Amplification of TCR beta CDR3 regions used RNA transcripts. First-round RT-PCR relied on HTBI primers, and a second-round multiplex PCR came next. Via MiXCR, TCRdb re-called the multiplex PCR reads, giving one row per CDR3 protein. The sample shows over 500,000 distinct CDR3 sequences, 22% of them seen only once. V usage is TRBV28 and J usage is TRBJ1-6; D gene unclear. This receptor was taken from a woman under 30 with stable Graves' hyperthyroidism. Some clones in this sample may be carry-over from other donors' samples. Sequencing used peripheral blood. CDR3 in DNA: TGTGCCAGCAGTTTACAGGACGGTTCACCCCTCCACTTT. Translated, it gives CASSLQDGSPLHF.